These 24 T cell receptor beta chains were all obtained from the same sample, sequenced in a study of CD8 T cells in ankylosing spondylitis. TCRdb called the 5' RACE reads again in MiXCR, with one record for every CDR3 protein. The sample holds approximately 350,000 distinct CDR3 sequences, about 14% seen once. The sample was blood, either unsorted or a sorted T cell fraction (not recorded which). The origin of the receptors is a male donor with ankylosing spondylitis or in good health (not recorded which).

This clonotype was recorded at least ten times. The rearrangement uses TRBV5-1 and TRBJ2-6, with a weak D call TRBD2 (6 bases). There are 15 residues in the CDR3. Germline loops: CDR1 SGHRS, CDR2 YFSETQ. Trimming removed 6 bases at V and 0 bases at J, with 10 bases between. The CDR3 loop reads CASIPGSSGANVLTF. DNA of the CDR3: TGCGCCAGCATCCCCGGGAGCTCTGGGGCCAACGTCCTGACTTTC.

This clonotype was seen many times. The chain is built from TRBV10-3 and TRBJ1-1; the D is unclear. V was trimmed by 10 bases and J by 0 bases, leaving 12 bases between them. The CDR3 extends over 13 amino acids. The germline CDR1 and CDR2 sequences are ENHRY and SYGVKD. CDR3 protein: CATRRAMNTEAFF. CDR3 nucleotides: TGTGCCACCCGTCGGGCCATGAACACTGAAGCTTTCTTT.

This clonotype was recorded many times. The CDR3 bases are TGTGCCAGCAGTTTTGGAAGGGAGTCCTACAATGAGCAGTTCTTC. This codes for CASSFGRESYNEQFF. This chain connects TRBV12-3 or TRBV12-4 to TRBJ2-1, with a possible D match to TRBD2 (5 bases). The CDR3 is 15 residues long. V was cut by 3 bases and J by 1 base, with 10 bases left in between.

The sample holds a few counts of this clonotype. The V call is TRBV2, the J call TRBJ1-2, with D possibly TRBD1 on 5 matching bases. Germline CDR1 SNHLY, CDR2 FYNNEI. The V gene lost 10 bases and the J gene lost 7 bases, with 16 bases spanning the gap. The CDR3 totals 12 residues. For the CDR3, the DNA is TGTGCCACCGACGGGGGGATCAGTGGCTACACCTTC. Translated, it gives CATDGGISGYTF. The variable domain in full, completed from reference TRBV2 and TRBJ1-2, reads EPEVTQTPSHQVTQMGQEVILRCVPISNHLYFYWYRQILGQKVEFLVSFYNNEISEKSEIFDDQFSVERPDGSNFTLKIRSTKLEDSAMYFCATDGGISGYTFGSGTRLTVV.

This clonotype was found a few times. The V gene is TRBV29-1, the J gene TRBJ2-7; TRBD1 might be the D (5 bases). The CDR3 consists of 14 residues. Trimming took 3 bases from V and 0 from J, leaving 12 bases between them. Germline V gene data show CDR1 as SQVTM and CDR2 as ANQGSEA. In DNA, the CDR3 is TGCAGCGTTGAGGATAGGGGAAGCTCCTACGAGCAGTACTTC. Protein product: CSVEDRGSSYEQYF.

The chain uses TRBV11-1 and TRBJ2-2, with D hard to call. This CDR3 has 13 amino acids. The V end lost 5 bases, the J end lost 1 base, and 5 bases lay between the germline ends. The germline CDR1 and CDR2 sequences are SGHAT and FQDESV (reference sequence). The CDR3 reads CASSPMNTGELFF. DNA for the CDR3: TGTGCCAGCAGCCCGATGAACACCGGGGAGCTGTTTTTT.

This chain connects TRBV12-3 or TRBV12-4 to TRBJ2-3; a weak D match, TRBD2 (6 bases). The CDR3 contains 14 residues. Deletions cut 6 bases from V and 6 bases from J, with 16 bases between. The CDR3 region has the DNA TGTGCCAGCAGCCCGGGACTTTTTGGGGATACGCAGTATTTT. It is translated as CASSPGLFGDTQYF.

This clonotype was seen more than once but under ten times. The chain has TRBV5-5 and TRBJ2-1, with TRBD1 matching 7 bases. The CDR3 is made up of 14 amino acids. Germline CDR1 SGHKS, CDR2 YYEKEE (reference sequence). The ends lost 4 bases at V and 6 bases at J; junction bases unmatched: 7. Here the CDR3 reads CASSLDRWGNEQFF. The CDR3 nucleotides read TGTGCCAGCAGCCTGGACAGGTGGGGCAATGAGCAGTTCTTC.

There are many counts of this clonotype. V usage is TRBV3-1 and J usage is TRBJ1-1; D gene ambiguous. This CDR3 region has 13 residues. Deletions cut 0 bases from V and 5 bases from J, with 7 bases between. Germline V gene lookup returns CDR1 LGHDT and CDR2 YNNKEL (reference sequence). As DNA, the CDR3 is TGTGCCAGCAGCCAAGATCTGGGGACTGAAGCTTTCTTT. Protein sequence: CASSQDLGTEAFF.

J is TRBJ2-7 and V is TRBV5-1; 9 bases agree with TRBD2. J lost 4 bases, V lost 1 base, and 12 bases had no gene match. The CDR3 is 17 residues long. Looked up from germline, CDR1 is SGHRS and CDR2 is YFSETQ. CDR3 loop: CASSLSTGGGATYEQYF. In DNA form, the CDR3 reads TGCGCCAGCAGCTTGTCGACGGGCGGGGGGGCTACGTACGAGCAGTACTTC. The full variable domain, completed using reference TRBV5-1 and TRBJ2-7, is KAGVTQTPRYLIKTRGQQVTLSCSPISGHRSVSWYQQTPGQGLQFLFEYFSETQRNKGNFPGRFSGRQFSNSRSEMNVSTLELGDSALYLCASSLSTGGGATYEQYFGPGTRLTVT.

V and J are TRBV27 and TRBJ2-7, with D possibly being TRBD1 (5 bases). Germline assignment: CDR1 MNHEY and CDR2 SMNVEV (reference sequence). V was pared by 2 bases and J by 7 bases, with 15 bases between. The CDR3 extends over 14 amino acids. The CDR3 region is CASSLRGRGSEQYF. The CDR3 DNA is TGTGCCAGCAGTTTAAGGGGTCGTGGTTCAGAGCAGTACTTC.

This chain connects TRBV18 to TRBJ2-1, with D possibly being TRBD2 (5 bases). Germline CDR1 reads KGHSH; CDR2 reads LQKENI. This CDR3 has 13 amino acids. Trimming took off 9 bases at V and 5 bases at J, with 14 bases between the two ends. The DNA for the CDR3 is TGTGCCAGAGTGGGATACGGGGACAATGAGCAGTTCTTC. Translating it yields CARVGYGDNEQFF.

In DNA form, the CDR3 reads TGTGCCAGCAGCCCGGGACAGAAGGGAAATATAGGCTACACCTTC. Its protein is CASSPGQKGNIGYTF. V gene TRBV12-3 or TRBV12-4 combines with J gene TRBJ1-2; TRBD1 matches 7 bases. This CDR3 has 15 amino acids. The ends lost 6 bases at V and 8 bases at J; junction bases unmatched: 15.

This rearrangement joins TRBV3-1 to TRBJ2-1, with TRBD2 matching over 7 bases. Germline CDR1 reads LGHDT; CDR2 reads YNNKEL (reference sequence). Losses at the gene ends were 3 bases for V and 2 bases for J; bases not matched to a gene: 7. This CDR3 has 16 amino acids. The CDR3 sequence is CASSHAPGLPYNEQFF. In nucleotides, the CDR3 is TGTGCCAGCAGCCATGCTCCGGGACTACCCTACAATGAGCAGTTCTTC.

V gene TRBV11-2 combines with J gene TRBJ2-2, with 7 bases fitting TRBD2. The ends lost 3 bases at V and 0 bases at J; junction bases unmatched: 7. CDR3 size: 17 residues. Per the germline V gene, CDR1 is SGHAT and CDR2 is FQNNGV. CDR3 bases: TGTGCCAGCAGCTTGGGCCCCGGGGGGTCGAACACCGGGGAGCTGTTTTTT. It is translated as CASSLGPGGSNTGELFF.

The genes are TRBV5-1 and TRBJ1-5; possible D gene TRBD1, 5 bases. Germline assignment: CDR1 SGHRS and CDR2 YFSETQ. The germline V and J ends were trimmed by 4 bases and 0 bases, with 11 bases remaining between them. The CDR3 loop spans 15 amino acids. CDR3 sequence (DNA): TGCGCCAGCAGCCTAATAGACAGTAGCAATCAGCCCCAGCATTTT. This gives the protein CASSLIDSSNQPQHF. Looking up the rest from reference TRBV5-1 and TRBJ1-5 gives the full variable domain: KAGVTQTPRYLIKTRGQQVTLSCSPISGHRSVSWYQQTPGQGLQFLFEYFSETQRNKGNFPGRFSGRQFSNSRSEMNVSTLELGDSALYLCASSLIDSSNQPQHFGDGTRLSIL.

The chain couples TRBV4-1 to TRBJ2-4; TRBD1 is a possible D gene (5 bases). Trimming removed 0 bases at V and 4 bases at J, with 19 bases between. This CDR3 comprises 18 residues. Germline assignment: CDR1 MGHRA and CDR2 YSYEKL. CDR3 sequence reads: CASSQEPTGTGSKNIQYF. CDR3 sequence (DNA): TGCGCCAGCAGCCAAGAACCCACAGGAACCGGGTCAAAAAACATTCAGTACTTC.

The chain uses TRBV4-2 and TRBJ2-3, with D perhaps TRBD2 (6 bases). The CDR3 is made up of 16 amino acids. The V end lost 5 bases, the J end lost 6 bases, and 21 bases lay between the germline ends. In germline, CDR1 is LGHNA, CDR2 YNFKEQ. The CDR3 bases are TGTGCCAGCAGCGCGACCGAGGGACTCGTCTCGGATACGCAGTATTTT. Residues: CASSATEGLVSDTQYF.

This clonotype showed up just a few times. The chain uses TRBV10-3 and TRBJ1-2; 7 bases are shared with TRBD1. This CDR3 has 16 amino acids. CDR1 is ENHRY and CDR2 is SYGVKD in the germline V gene. V dropped 6 bases and J dropped 8; count of bases not matched to a gene: 18. CDR3 bases: TGTGCCATCAGCAGACCCCTCGACAGGGAGGGAGGAGGCTACACCTTC. It yields the protein CAISRPLDREGGGYTF.

In its sample, this clonotype was seen a few times. This chain links TRBV20-1 with TRBJ2-3; 12 bases align to TRBD2. The germline V gene has CDR1 DFQATT and CDR2 SNEGSKA (reference sequence). The ends lost 5 bases at V and 0 bases at J; junction bases unmatched: 6. The CDR3 runs 16 residues. CDR3 residues: CSAPGLAGISTDTQYF. The CDR3 DNA is TGCAGTGCTCCCGGACTAGCGGGGATTAGCACAGATACGCAGTATTTT.

The table lists this clonotype with a few counts. This chain connects TRBV7-2 to TRBJ2-1, with a possible D match to TRBD1 (5 bases). CDR3 length: 15 residues. V lost 8 bases to trimming and J lost 7 bases, with 21 bases between them. In germline, CDR1 is SGHTA, CDR2 FQGNSA. This CDR3 reads CASGSQGNWMNEQFF. The CDR3 DNA reads as TGTGCCAGCGGTAGTCAGGGAAACTGGATGAATGAGCAGTTCTTC.

This clonotype was recorded many times. The rearrangement uses TRBV12-3 or TRBV12-4 and TRBJ2-5, with D maybe TRBD1 (6 bases). There are 15 residues in the CDR3. V lost 6 bases, J lost 3 bases, and 17 bases lay in between. DNA for the CDR3: TGTGCCAGCAGAAGGGACATCGATCCCAAAGAGACCCAGTACTTC. Its translation: CASRRDIDPKETQYF.

The J gene is TRBJ2-3, the V gene TRBV7-2, with TRBD2 matching over 9 bases. V shed 1 base and J 1 base; nucleotides not matched to a gene: 3. The CDR3 is 16 amino acids. Germline CDR1 is SGHTA and CDR2 is FQGNSA. The CDR3, as DNA: TGTGCCAGCAGCTTAGACGCGGGGGGGGGCACAGATACGCAGTATTTT. As protein: CASSLDAGGGTDTQYF.

This clonotype was seen a few times. The chain has TRBV5-1 and TRBJ2-5; 15 bases fit TRBD2. Looked up from germline, CDR1 is SGHRS and CDR2 is YFSETQ. CDR3 length: 16 amino acids. Unmatched junction bases numbered 5, after V lost 4 bases and J lost 4 bases. CDR3 protein: CASSAGTSGRRETQYF. For the CDR3, the DNA is TGCGCCAGCAGCGCCGGGACTAGCGGGAGGAGAGAGACCCAGTACTTC. Full variable domain (remainder filled in from reference TRBV5-1 and TRBJ2-5): KAGVTQTPRYLIKTRGQQVTLSCSPISGHRSVSWYQQTPGQGLQFLFEYFSETQRNKGNFPGRFSGRQFSNSRSEMNVSTLELGDSALYLCASSAGTSGRRETQYFGPGTRLLVL.